The 20 T cell receptor beta chains in this list originate from one sample, sequenced in a study of cytomegalovirus exposure and HLA in healthy donors. The PCR ran on 60 Vbeta and 13 Jbeta primers. Sequenced by immunoSEQ multiplex PCR; TCRdb stores in-frame clones only, minus some. This table holds about 130,000 clones, more than 70% found once. The sequenced material came from PBMCs. The receptors were gathered from a man aged 25-40 years in good health and CMV-seronegative.

This chain uses TRBV6-1 with TRBJ1-2; D is undetermined. This CDR3 has 13 amino acids. V was clipped by 5 bases and J by 4 bases, with 11 bases between them. CDR1 MNHNS and CDR2 SASEGT come from the germline V gene. CDR3 in DNA: TGTGCCAGCAGTTCCCGCGGGCTCTATGGCTACACCTTC. Translation: CASSSRGLYGYTF.

The rearrangement uses TRBV2 and TRBJ2-1; 12 bases align to TRBD1. J was trimmed by 7 bases and V by 6 bases; bases with no gene match: 7. The CDR3 spans 15 residues. Germline V gene sequence: CDR1 SNHLY, CDR2 FYNNEI. The CDR3 is CASRPGTGGQNEQFF. The CDR3 coding sequence is TGTGCCAGCAGACCCGGGACAGGGGGCCAGAATGAGCAGTTCTTC. Full variable domain (missing parts from reference TRBV2 and TRBJ2-1): EPEVTQTPSHQVTQMGQEVILRCVPISNHLYFYWYRQILGQKVEFLVSFYNNEISEKSEIFDDQFSVERPDGSNFTLKIRSTKLEDSAMYFCASRPGTGGQNEQFFGPGTRLTVL.

The table lists this clone with a few counts. The chain joins TRBV6-6 to TRBJ2-3; TRBD2 might be the D (5 bases). CDR1 is MNHNY and CDR2 is SVGAGI in the germline V gene (reference sequence). V was clipped by 10 bases and J by 4 bases, with 24 bases between them. The CDR3 is 16 residues long. CDR3 nucleotides: TGTGCCACCTCCACCTGGGCGGGCCTGGTCGCAGATACGCAGTATTTT. This codes for CATSTWAGLVADTQYF.

This sequence joins TRBV29-1 and TRBJ1-1, with D perhaps matching TRBD1 (6 bases). V was shortened by 7 bases and J by 1 base, with 16 bases between the two germline ends. Germline assignment: CDR1 SQVTM and CDR2 ANQGSEA. The CDR3 length is 14 residues. This CDR3 reads CSASNRVANTEAFF. In nucleotides, the CDR3 is TGCAGCGCGTCGAACAGGGTTGCGAACACTGAAGCTTTCTTT.

Only a few counts were recorded for this clone. The chain joins TRBV6-5 to TRBJ2-7, with 7 bases aligning to TRBD1. The CDR3 runs to 13 residues. V dropped 7 bases and J dropped 0; count of bases not matched to a gene: 3. Germline values: CDR1 MNHEY, CDR2 SVGAGI. CDR3 bases: TGTGCCAGCATGAGGGACAGCTCCTACGAGCAGTACTTC. This codes for CASMRDSSYEQYF.

The chain is built from TRBV7-6 and TRBJ1-1; tentatively, D is TRBD1 (5 bases). With 7 bases removed from V and 3 bases from J, the gap between germline ends came to 9 bases. Germline CDR1 SGHVS, CDR2 FNYEAQ. CDR3 size: 12 residues. CDR3 sequence reads: CASIGRDTEAFF. The CDR3 DNA is TGTGCCAGCATTGGCAGGGACACTGAAGCTTTCTTT. The variable domain in full, with the rest retrieved from reference TRBV7-6 and TRBJ1-1, is GAGVSQSPRYKVTKRGQDVALRCDPISGHVSLYWYRQALGQGPEFLTYFNYEAQQDKSGLPNDRFSAERPEGSISTLTIQRTEQRDSAMYRCASIGRDTEAFFGQGTRLTVV.

The V and J genes are TRBV6-1 and TRBJ2-5, with 8 positions matching TRBD2. The CDR3 consists of 15 residues. Germline V CDR1 and CDR2: MNHNS, SASEGT. The trim removed 1 base at V and 1 base at J, leaving 2 bases unmatched. The CDR3, as DNA: TGTGCCAGCAGTGAAGGAGCGGGAGCCCAAGAGACCCAGTACTTC. It is translated as CASSEGAGAQETQYF.

This clone was seen a few times. J is TRBJ1-2 and V is TRBV5-1; TRBD1 is a possible D gene (5 bases). With 0 bases removed from V and 6 bases from J, the gap between germline ends came to 24 bases. This CDR3 contains 18 residues. Germline V gene lookup returns CDR1 SGHRS and CDR2 YFSETQ. The CDR3, as DNA: TGCGCCAGCAGCTTGGCCCTGGGACTGCACGATGGGTCGAATGGCTACACCTTC. This codes for CASSLALGLHDGSNGYTF.

This clone was counted a few times. The chain carries TRBV9 and TRBJ2-1; unclear D gene. Trimming removed 3 bases from V and 4 bases from J, with 8 bases in between. Germline-derived CDR1 and CDR2 are SGDLS and YYNGEE. The CDR3 contains 13 residues. CDR3: CASSAAEYNEQFF. In DNA form, the CDR3 reads TGTGCCAGCAGCGCCGCAGAATACAATGAGCAGTTCTTC.

The V gene is TRBV21-1, the J gene TRBJ2-1; the table's D call, TRBD2, was not checked against the DNA. TRBV21-1 is recorded as a pseudogene. There are 18 residues in the CDR3. The CDR3 DNA reads as TGTGCCAGCACTTATCGACTAGCGGGAGGCCCGGGCCAGGATGAGCAGTTCTTC. It yields the protein CASTYRLAGGPGQDEQFF.

The chain employs TRBV9 and TRBJ1-5; D gene uncertain. Germline CDR1 SGDLS, CDR2 YYNGEE. The germline V and J ends were trimmed by 0 bases and 3 bases, with 10 bases remaining between them. This CDR3 contains 15 residues. CDR3 sequence reads: CASSVGPFPNQPQHF. The CDR3 nucleotides are TGTGCCAGCAGCGTAGGTCCCTTCCCCAATCAGCCCCAGCATTTT.

J is TRBJ2-3 and V is TRBV4-2, with TRBD2 identical over 7 bases. The germline gives CDR1 LGHNA, CDR2 YNFKEQ. This CDR3 comprises 17 residues. The trim removed 1 base at V and 1 base at J, leaving 8 bases unmatched. The CDR3 DNA reads as TGTGCCAGCAGCCAAGTCGCGAGGGGAGGGCGCACAGATACGCAGTATTTT. Translation gives CASSQVARGGRTDTQYF.

The chain uses TRBV29-1 and TRBJ2-3; D ambiguous. Trimming took off 1 base at V and 8 bases at J, with 7 bases between the two ends. Germline V gene sequence: CDR1 SQVTM, CDR2 ANQGSEA. CDR3 size: 11 residues. Here the CDR3 reads CSVEGPGTQYF. CDR3 DNA sequence: TGCAGCGTTGAAGGTCCCGGTACGCAGTATTTT.

This chain connects TRBV5-4 to TRBJ2-5; 11 bases match TRBD1. V shed 4 bases, J shed 4 bases, and the junction held 6 bases outside the gene matches. Germline V gene data show CDR1 as SGHNT and CDR2 as YYREEE (reference sequence). The CDR3 length is 15 residues. CDR3 sequence: CASSPLGTGGETQYF. The CDR3 DNA follows: TGTGCCAGCAGCCCCCTGGGGACAGGGGGAGAGACCCAGTACTTC.

This rearrangement joins TRBV11-2 to TRBJ2-7; the D gene is possibly TRBD1 (6 bases). The CDR3 has 14 residues. With 6 bases removed from V and 2 bases from J, the gap between germline ends came to 14 bases. Looked up from germline, CDR1 is SGHAT and CDR2 is FQNNGV. CDR3 sequence reads: CASSHKDSPYEQYF. In DNA form, the CDR3 reads TGTGCCAGCAGTCATAAGGACAGCCCCTACGAGCAGTACTTC.

V usage is TRBV28 and J usage is TRBJ2-7; 9 nucleotides line up with TRBD2. Per the germline V gene, CDR1 is MDHEN and CDR2 is SYDVKM. The CDR3 consists of 13 residues. Trimming cost V 5 bases and J 3 bases; bases outside gene matches: 2. The CDR3 spells CASSKTSGYEQYF. CDR3 sequence (DNA): TGTGCCAGCAGTAAGACTAGCGGCTACGAGCAGTACTTC.

The genes are TRBV27 and TRBJ2-5, with D perhaps TRBD2 (5 bases). Germline lookup yields CDR1 MNHEY and CDR2 SMNVEV (reference sequence). Trimming removed 7 bases at V and 5 bases at J, with 8 bases between. The CDR3 loop spans 11 amino acids. Here the CDR3 DNA reads TGTGCCAGCACGGGCGGGGAGACCCAGTACTTC. Translated: CASTGGETQYF.

V and J are TRBV5-5 and TRBJ2-7; 10 bases align to TRBD1. The CDR3 is 16 residues long. V lost 0 bases, J lost 4 bases, and 7 bases stayed unmatched. CDR1 SGHKS and CDR2 YYEKEE come from the germline V gene (reference sequence). The CDR3 region is CASSLGQGAPTYEQYF. CDR3 coding DNA: TGTGCCAGCAGCTTGGGACAGGGGGCGCCGACTTACGAGCAGTACTTC.

The table lists this clone with a few counts. The chain employs TRBV29-1 and TRBJ1-1; D is uncertain. Trimming left V 5 bases short and J 8 bases short, with 15 bases between. The CDR3 loop spans 12 amino acids. Germline assignment: CDR1 SQVTM and CDR2 ANQGSEA. CDR3: CSVLAVETEAFF. DNA for the CDR3: TGCAGCGTTTTAGCGGTAGAAACGGAAGCTTTCTTT.

This clone was seen a few times. The gene calls are TRBV6-5 and TRBJ1-2; the D is unclear. V shed 2 bases and J shed 3 bases, with 10 bases lying between them. The CDR3 consists of 14 residues. Germline loops: CDR1 MNHEY, CDR2 SVGAGI. The CDR3 loop reads CASSYATADYGYTF. CDR3 nucleotides: TGTGCCAGCAGTTACGCCACTGCCGACTATGGCTACACCTTC.